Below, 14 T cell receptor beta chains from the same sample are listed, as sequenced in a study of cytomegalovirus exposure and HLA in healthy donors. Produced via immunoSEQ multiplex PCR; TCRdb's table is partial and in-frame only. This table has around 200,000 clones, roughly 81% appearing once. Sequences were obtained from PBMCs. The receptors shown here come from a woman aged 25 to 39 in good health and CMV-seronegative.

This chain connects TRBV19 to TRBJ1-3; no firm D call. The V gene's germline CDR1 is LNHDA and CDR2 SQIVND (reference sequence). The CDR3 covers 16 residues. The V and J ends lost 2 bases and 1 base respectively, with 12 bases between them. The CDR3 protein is CASSIPDKRSGNTIYF. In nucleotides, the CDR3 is TGTGCCAGTAGTATACCCGACAAAAGGTCTGGAAACACCATATATTTT.

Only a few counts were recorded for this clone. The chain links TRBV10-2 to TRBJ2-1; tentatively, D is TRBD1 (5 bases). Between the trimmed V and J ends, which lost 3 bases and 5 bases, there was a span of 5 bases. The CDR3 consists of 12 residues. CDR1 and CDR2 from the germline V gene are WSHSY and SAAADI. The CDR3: CASSEQDNEQFF. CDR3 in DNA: TGCGCCAGCAGTGAACAGGACAATGAGCAGTTCTTC.

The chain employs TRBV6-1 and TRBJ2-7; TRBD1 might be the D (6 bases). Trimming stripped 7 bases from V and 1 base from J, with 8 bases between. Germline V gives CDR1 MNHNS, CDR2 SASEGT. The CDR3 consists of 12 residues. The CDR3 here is CASTGTSYEQYF. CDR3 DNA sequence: TGTGCCAGCACCGGGACATCCTACGAGCAGTACTTC.

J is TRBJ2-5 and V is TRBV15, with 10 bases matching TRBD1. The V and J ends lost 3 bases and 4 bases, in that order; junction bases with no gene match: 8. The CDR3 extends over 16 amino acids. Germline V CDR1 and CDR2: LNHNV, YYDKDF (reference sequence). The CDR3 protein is CATSSNRDRGPETQYF. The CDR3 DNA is TGTGCCACCAGCAGTAACCGGGACAGGGGCCCAGAGACCCAGTACTTC.

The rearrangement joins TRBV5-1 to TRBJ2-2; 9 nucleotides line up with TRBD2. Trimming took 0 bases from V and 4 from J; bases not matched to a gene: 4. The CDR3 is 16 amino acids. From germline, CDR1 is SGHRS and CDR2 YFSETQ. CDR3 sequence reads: CASSLVSGGSTGELFF. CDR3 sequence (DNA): TGCGCCAGCAGCTTGGTTAGCGGGGGCAGCACCGGGGAGCTGTTTTTT.

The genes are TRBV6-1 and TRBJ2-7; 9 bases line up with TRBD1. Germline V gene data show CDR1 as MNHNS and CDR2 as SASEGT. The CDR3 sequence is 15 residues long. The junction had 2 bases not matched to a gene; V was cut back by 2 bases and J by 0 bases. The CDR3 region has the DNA TGTGCCAGCAGTGAACAGGGACAGGGCTCCTACGAGCAGTACTTC. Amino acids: CASSEQGQGSYEQYF.

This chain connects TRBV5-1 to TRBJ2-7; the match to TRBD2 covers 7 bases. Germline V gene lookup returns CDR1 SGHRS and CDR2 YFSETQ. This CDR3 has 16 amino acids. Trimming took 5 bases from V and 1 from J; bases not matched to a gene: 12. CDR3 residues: CASSRGREALSYEQYF. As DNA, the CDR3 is TGCGCCAGCAGTCGAGGACGGGAGGCCCTTTCCTACGAGCAGTACTTC.

The CDR3: CASSQLLRGGADTQYF. The CDR3 DNA is TGTGCCAGCAGCCAACTCCTGCGGGGGGGCGCAGATACGCAGTATTTT. The gene calls are TRBV14 and TRBJ2-3; 9 bases map to TRBD2. The CDR3 consists of 16 residues. The V gene end was trimmed by 2 bases and the J gene end by 4 bases; junction bases not matched to a gene: 7. Germline V gene lookup returns CDR1 SGHDN and CDR2 FVKESK.

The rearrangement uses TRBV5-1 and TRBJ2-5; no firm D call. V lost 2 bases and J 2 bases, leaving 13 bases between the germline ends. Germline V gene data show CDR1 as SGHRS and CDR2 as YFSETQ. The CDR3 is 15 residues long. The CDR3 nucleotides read TGCGCCAGCAGCTTTGGTCAGAAAGTTCAAGAGACCCAGTACTTC. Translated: CASSFGQKVQETQYF. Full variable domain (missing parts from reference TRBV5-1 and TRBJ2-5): KAGVTQTPRYLIKTRGQQVTLSCSPISGHRSVSWYQQTPGQGLQFLFEYFSETQRNKGNFPGRFSGRQFSNSRSEMNVSTLELGDSALYLCASSFGQKVQETQYFGPGTRLLVL.

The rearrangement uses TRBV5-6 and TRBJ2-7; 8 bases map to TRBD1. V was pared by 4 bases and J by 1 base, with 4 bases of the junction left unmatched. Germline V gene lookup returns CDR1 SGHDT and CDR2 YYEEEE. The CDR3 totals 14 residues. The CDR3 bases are TGTGCCAGCAGCGTGGGACAGGCTTCCTACGAGCAGTACTTC. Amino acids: CASSVGQASYEQYF. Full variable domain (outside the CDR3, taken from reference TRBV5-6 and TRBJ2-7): DAGVTQSPTHLIKTRGQQVTLRCSPKSGHDTVSWYQQALGQGPQFIFQYYEEEERQRGNFPDRFSGHQFPNYSSELNVNALLLGDSALYLCASSVGQASYEQYFGPGTRLTVT.

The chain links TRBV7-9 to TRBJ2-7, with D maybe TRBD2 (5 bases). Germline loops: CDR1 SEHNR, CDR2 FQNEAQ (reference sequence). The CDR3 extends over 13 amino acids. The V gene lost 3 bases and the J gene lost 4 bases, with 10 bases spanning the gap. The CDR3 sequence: CASSFPGSYEQYF. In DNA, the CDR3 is TGTGCCAGCAGCTTCCCGGGGTCATACGAGCAGTACTTC. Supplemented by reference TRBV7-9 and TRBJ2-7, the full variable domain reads DTGVSQNPRHKITKRGQNVTFRCDPISEHNRLYWYRQTLGQGPEFLTYFQNEAQLEKSRLLSDRFSAERPKGSFSTLEIQRTEQGDSAMYLCASSFPGSYEQYFGPGTRLTVT.

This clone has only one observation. DNA for the CDR3: TGTGCCAGCAGCCCCAACAGGAAATCTGGCTATGGCTACACCTTC. Protein: CASSPNRKSGYGYTF. The chain employs TRBV6-1 and TRBJ1-2, with a tentative D call TRBD1 (5 bases). The germline V gene has CDR1 MNHNS and CDR2 SASEGT. V lost 6 bases and J lost 4, with 18 bases in between. The length of the CDR3 is 15 residues.

CDR3 bases: TGCGCCAGCAGCCAAGATCGCGACATGTTGTTGTCCTACGAGCAGTACTTC. It codes for CASSQDRDMLLSYEQYF. The J gene is TRBJ2-7, the V gene TRBV4-1, with D unresolved. V was trimmed by 0 bases and J by 1 base, leaving 16 bases between them. This CDR3 spans 17 amino acids. Germline-derived CDR1 and CDR2 are MGHRA and YSYEKL.

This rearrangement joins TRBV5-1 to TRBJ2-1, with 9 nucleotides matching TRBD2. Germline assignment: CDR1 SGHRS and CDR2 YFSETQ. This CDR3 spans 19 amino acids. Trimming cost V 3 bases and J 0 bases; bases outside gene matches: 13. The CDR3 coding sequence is TGCGCCAGCAGCTCCCTTCCTGCTAGCGGGGACAGCTCCTACAATGAGCAGTTCTTC. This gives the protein CASSSLPASGDSSYNEQFF. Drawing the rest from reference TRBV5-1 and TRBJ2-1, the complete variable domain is KAGVTQTPRYLIKTRGQQVTLSCSPISGHRSVSWYQQTPGQGLQFLFEYFSETQRNKGNFPGRFSGRQFSNSRSEMNVSTLELGDSALYLCASSSLPASGDSSYNEQFFGPGTRLTVL.